This T cell receptor beta chain was identified during a study of shared clonotypes between healthy human individuals (dated by TCRdb to between 2020 and 2021). The study in broad terms: Three men and two women, aged 18 to 49 years, made up the cohort. Different laboratories and diverse techniques were used to prepare libraries and sequence TCR repertoires, to increase sequencing depth and limit assay-specific biases. To estimate repertoire size and how much clonotype sharing occurs between individuals, the study deeply sequenced the blood TCR repertoires of five healthy adults. Leukapheresis yielded between about 0.8 and 8.9 billion PBMCs per donor. For each donor, CD4 naive and CD4 memory were each run on three plates, CD8 naive on two plates, and CD8 memory on one plate.

From a lookup of the germline V gene (reference sequence), CDR1 and CDR2 are WNHNN and SYGVQD. The junction shows trimming of 7 bases on V and 1 base on J, and the gene matches do not reach 8 bases of it. Including cysteine and phenylalanine, the CDR3 has 15 amino acids. Of all the DNA, just the CDR3 is kept, 45 bases in frame from base 1. Notes on this clone: Its antigen is still unknown. Base qualities are not at hand, and no much larger clone is one base apart.

Using the deep immunoSEQ assay, multiplex PCR amplified TCR CDR3 regions from genomic DNA. Extracted genomic DNA from each cell subset was spread evenly across all wells of several immunoSEQ 96-well plates, with each plate serving as a replicate. For sorted subsets, about 210 ng of genomic DNA, equivalent to roughly 30,000 T cell genomes, went into each replicate PCR. Purified libraries were quantified with a Qubit 3.0 fluorometer, sized on a Bioanalyzer 2100, and re-quantified with the KAPA Library Quantification kit. A separate single-read 150-cycle Illumina NextSeq 550 flow cell was used to sequence each immunoSEQ 96-well plate. Per the original workflow: Because the immunoSEQ output included only junctional sequences and no quality scores, the filtering could not be the same as the filtering used for full-length reads. Sequences were annotated with PyIR, a Python wrapper for IgBLAST v1.9, and V/J genes and CDR3 were assigned using IMGT germline references. Reads were filtered out if the reads had weak V/J assignments (E-value above 1e-6), no CDR3, stop codons, out-of-frame junctions, or ambiguous translated residues. V3J clonotypes were defined as sequences sharing the same inferred V gene, J gene, and CDR3 amino acid sequence. Percentage overlap between repertoires was computed as shared unique clonotypes divided by the size of the smaller repertoire. Three approaches were used to assess repertoire richness: RTK rarefaction, the Chao1 estimator, and Recon v2.1 estimates of unobserved clonotypes. OLGA was used to compute generation probabilities for all TCRbeta clonotypes that the gDNA method yielded from several donors. The source is immuneACCESS, and TCRdb retained only in-frame sequences with V and J called. Part of the clones is not carried over; for the studies checked, unresolved V genes explain less than half of this, and the remainder is unexplained. V, J and clone size derive from that table, while D and trimming were established from the DNA sequence. The sample table lists over 950,000 clones, about 72% of them with a count of one. The leading ten clones occupy roughly 0.83% of the sample.

What the work shows at the level of the full study, not this receptor alone: The small number of donors limited the genetic and exposure-history diversity represented. Across four donors, around 5% of naive CD4, roughly 3.3% of naive CD8, 2.3% of memory CD4, and approximately 0.4% of memory CD8 clonotypes were shared. Estimated clonotype richness was generally larger for naive than for memory subsets. Incomplete sequencing was indicated by rarefaction of sorted-subset datasets, despite the large sequencing depth. Based on pairwise subsampling, the degree of clonotype sharing among donors was expected to be affected by sequencing depth. Only blood was sampled, and tissue TCR repertoires likely differ from those in blood. Compared with non-shared clonotypes, the clonotypes found in all four sorted-subset donors had higher generation probabilities.

The donors were healthy, HIV-negative adults who had no recently reported acute infections or vaccinations. Every donor was a Caucasian adult living in Nashville, Tennessee, USA. CD4+ T cells were enriched through magnetic negative selection, after which naive cells were positively selected on CD45RA and the remaining negative fraction served as the memory subset. After blood collection by leukapheresis, PBMCs were isolated using Ficoll-Histopaque density gradient centrifugation and then cryopreserved in the vapor phase of liquid nitrogen. Purity and quantity of every magnetically sorted T cell population were checked by analytical flow cytometry. Genomic DNA was isolated from each sorted fraction and quantified by UV absorbance on a Nanodrop 2000c.

The material sequenced was memory CD4+ T cells from PBMCs. This specimen's cell subset or site label, per the study, means: CD45RA-negative fraction. The V gene is TRBV10-1 and the J gene is TRBJ2-7, with 9 bases aligning to TRBD2. The clonotype originates from a man younger than 30 in good health. Some clones in this sample may be carry-over from other donors' samples. DNA sequence: TGCGCCAGCATTTTTAGCGGGAGAGCGTCCTACGAGCAGTACTTC. This gives the protein CASIFSGRASYEQYF.